This TCR beta chain was sequenced in a study of neurological immune-mediated disorders. The V end lost 3 bases, the J end lost 7 bases, and 19 bases lay between the germline ends. From germline, CDR1 is DFQATT and CDR2 SNEGSKA (reference sequence). There are 15 residues in the CDR3. This clonotype was observed at least ten times. Its antigen is undetermined. Study results and caveats: When the repertoires were grouped phylogenetically, those of 18 of the 34 multiple sclerosis patients came together in a single cluster of related CDR3 sequences, which points to a possible repertoire-level signature.

TCRdb ran MiXCR on the 5' RACE reads and lists one entry per CDR3 protein. The sample lists about 46,000 distinct CDR3 sequences; around 2.9% were seen once. The TCR sequence derives from a woman between 50 and 59 years old with multiple sclerosis. The chain combines TRBV20-1 with TRBJ1-5; TRBD1 might be the D (5 bases). The sequencing sample was made of PBMCs. CDR3 sequence reads: CSASRGRATRQPQHF. In DNA, the CDR3 is TGCAGTGCTAGTCGCGGCAGGGCAACGAGGCAGCCCCAGCATTTT.